This T cell receptor (beta chain) was sequenced for a study of PD-L1 blockade in urothelial cancer. On the study more broadly: In the mid-2010s, patients got going on atezolizumab, taking 1,200 mg intravenously every 3 weeks. At 3 weeks (second dose) and 6 weeks after starting treatment, blood was analyzed.

Locally advanced or metastatic urothelial carcinoma affected the patients. Profiled with immunoSEQ multiplex PCR; TCRdb holds only in-frame clones, not every one. The table has nearly 30,000 clones, about 87% seen once. V shed 0 bases and J shed 9 bases, with 10 bases lying between them. Germline CDR1 SGHDT, CDR2 YYEEEE. CDR3 size: 13 residues. This receptor was obtained from a man aged 50 or older with urothelial cancer. This material consisted of PBMCs, taken around atezolizumab (anti-PD-L1) treatment. V and J are TRBV5-6 and TRBJ2-1; possibly TRBD1 for D (5 bases). The CDR3 loop reads CASSLVGRGEQFF. The CDR3 region has the DNA TGTGCCAGCAGCTTGGTCGGAAGGGGTGAGCAGTTCTTC.